Sequencing of this T cell receptor beta chain was carried out in a study of cytomegalovirus exposure and HLA in healthy donors. Findings and caveats of the study: Presence/absence comparisons presumed near-even sequencing depth among donors.

Healthy donors of bone marrow made up the group. With regard to this clone: The antigen is unknown.

The PCR made use of 60 Vbeta and 13 Jbeta primers. TCRdb's table, derived via immunoSEQ multiplex PCR, lists solely in-frame clones and lacks some. The table shows around 160,000 clones, with roughly 77% occurring only once. The specimen was PBMCs. The origin of this receptor is a male donor in good health and CMV-seronegative.

The CDR3 loop reads CASSPGTSGGAGGETQYF. The CDR3 DNA reads TGTGCCAGCAGCCCTGGGACTAGCGGGGGGGCCGGAGGAGAGACCCAGTACTTC. The gene calls are TRBV5-4 and TRBJ2-5; 16 bases match TRBD2. The CDR3 loop spans 18 amino acids. J was trimmed by 4 bases and V by 4 bases; bases with no gene match: 10. The V gene's germline CDR1 is SGHNT and CDR2 YYREEE (reference sequence).